This TCR beta chain appears in the sequencing data of a study of cytotoxic CD8 clonotypes in ibrutinib-treated CLL. This clone was picked up a small number of times. The method was immunoSEQ multiplex PCR; TCRdb's version includes in-frame clones alone and lacks a portion of them. The table shows just over 45,000 clones, with about 70% occurring only once. The CDR3 totals 15 residues. Trimming removed 5 bases from V and 0 bases from J; junction bases left unmatched: 5. Germline V CDR1 and CDR2: LNHDA, SQIVND (reference sequence). The chain combines TRBV19 with TRBJ1-1; 8 positions match TRBD1. The source material was PBMCs, sampled after 12 months of ibrutinib treatment. This clonotype originated in a human donor with chronic lymphocytic leukemia. The CDR3 nucleotides are TGTGCCAGTAGTCCTCAACAGGGGGTGAACACTGAAGCTTTCTTT. It codes for CASSPQQGVNTEAFF.